What follows is one TCR beta chain and its context. Trimming removed 3 bases from V and 2 bases from J; junction bases left unmatched: 8. CDR1 and CDR2 (germline): DFQATT, SNEGSKA (reference sequence). There are 17 residues in the CDR3. Source study methods: Reference gene primer amplification gave estimated nucleated cell counts. The protocol was immunoSEQ multiplex PCR, while the TCRdb copy is restricted to in-frame clones and leaves out a portion. From that table come the V and J calls and clone size; the DNA was used to work out D and trimming. The sample consists of over 150,000 clones, about 89% of them appearing once. The sample is drawn from a study of blood T cell repertoires in COVID-19. Study in general: In each case, the material was cDNA or gDNA derived from T cells, B-cell-depleted T cells, or PBMCs.

The clonotype was recovered from a young man who had recovered from COVID-19. Sequencing was carried out using peripheral blood. The chain has TRBV20-1 and TRBJ1-5, with 12 bases lining up with TRBD1. CDR3 protein: CSASGTGGPGGNQPQHF. CDR3 in DNA: TGCAGTGCTAGTGGGACAGGGGGCCCTGGCGGCAATCAGCCCCAGCATTTT.